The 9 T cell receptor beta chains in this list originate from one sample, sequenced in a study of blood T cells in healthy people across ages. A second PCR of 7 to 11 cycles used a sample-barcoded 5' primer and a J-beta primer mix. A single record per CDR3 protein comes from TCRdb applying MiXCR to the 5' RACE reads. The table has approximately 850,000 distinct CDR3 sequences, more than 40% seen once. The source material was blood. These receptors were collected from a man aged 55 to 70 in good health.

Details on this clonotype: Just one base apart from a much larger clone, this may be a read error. In nucleotides, the CDR3 is TGTGCCAGCAACCCGGGGGTGACCCAGTACTTC. It specifies CASNPGVTQYF. J is TRBJ2-7 and V is TRBV7-2, with a tentative D call TRBD2 (6 bases). The J call may be in error: the DNA end matches TRBJ2-5 better. Per germline, CDR1 SGHTA and CDR2 FQGNSA. The CDR3 is made up of 11 amino acids.

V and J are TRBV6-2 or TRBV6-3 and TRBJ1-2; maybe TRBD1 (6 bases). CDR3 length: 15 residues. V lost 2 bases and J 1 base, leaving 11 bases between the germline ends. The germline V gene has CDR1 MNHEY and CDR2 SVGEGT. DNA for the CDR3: TGTGCCAGCAGTTACGGCCAGGGGAATAACTATGGCTACACCTTC. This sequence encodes CASSYGQGNNYGYTF.

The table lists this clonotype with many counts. DNA for the CDR3: TGCAGTGCAACCGGGACACACAACTCCTACGAGCAGTACTTC. Protein: CSATGTHNSYEQYF. The chain has TRBV20-1 and TRBJ2-7; D might be TRBD1 (6 bases). The CDR3 runs 14 residues. Trimming left V 6 bases short and J 0 bases short, with 15 bases between. Germline CDR1 and CDR2: DFQATT and SNEGSKA (reference sequence).

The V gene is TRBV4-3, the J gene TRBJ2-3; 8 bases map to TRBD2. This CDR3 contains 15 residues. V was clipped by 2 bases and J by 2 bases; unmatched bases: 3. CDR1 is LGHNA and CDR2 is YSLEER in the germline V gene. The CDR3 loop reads CASSQTRGDTDTQYF. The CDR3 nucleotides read TGCGCCAGCAGCCAAACGCGGGGGGACACAGATACGCAGTATTTT.

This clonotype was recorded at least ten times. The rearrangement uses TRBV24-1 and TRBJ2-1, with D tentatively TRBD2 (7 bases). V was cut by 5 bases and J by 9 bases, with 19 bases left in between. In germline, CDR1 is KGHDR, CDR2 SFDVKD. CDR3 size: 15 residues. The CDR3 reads CATSAGGGPSTEQFF. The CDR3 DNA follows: TGTGCCACCAGTGCTGGGGGGGGGCCTTCGACTGAGCAGTTCTTC.

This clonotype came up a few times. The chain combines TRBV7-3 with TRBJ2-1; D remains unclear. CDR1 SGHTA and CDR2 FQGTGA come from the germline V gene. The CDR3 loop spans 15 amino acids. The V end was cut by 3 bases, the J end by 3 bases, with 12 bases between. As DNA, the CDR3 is TGTGCCAGCAGCTTGGCCCCTGCCAGCTACAATGAGCAGTTCTTC. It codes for CASSLAPASYNEQFF.

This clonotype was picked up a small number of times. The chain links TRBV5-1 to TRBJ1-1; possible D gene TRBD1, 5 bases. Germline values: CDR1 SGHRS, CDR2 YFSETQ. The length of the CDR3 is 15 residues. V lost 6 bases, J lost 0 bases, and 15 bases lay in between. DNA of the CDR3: TGCGCCAGCAAATCGACGGGGGACTTGAACACTGAAGCTTTCTTT. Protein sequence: CASKSTGDLNTEAFF.

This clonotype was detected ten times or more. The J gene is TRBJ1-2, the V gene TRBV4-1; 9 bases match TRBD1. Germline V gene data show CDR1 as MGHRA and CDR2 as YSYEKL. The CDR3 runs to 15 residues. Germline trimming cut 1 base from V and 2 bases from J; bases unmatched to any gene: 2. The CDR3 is CASSQVGTGNYGYTF. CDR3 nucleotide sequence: TGCGCCAGCAGCCAAGTGGGGACAGGGAACTATGGCTACACCTTC.

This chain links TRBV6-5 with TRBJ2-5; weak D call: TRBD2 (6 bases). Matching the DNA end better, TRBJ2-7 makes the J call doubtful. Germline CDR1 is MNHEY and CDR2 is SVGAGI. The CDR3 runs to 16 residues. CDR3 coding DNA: TGTGCCAGCAGTTACTCCGGCGGGGAAGCGTTCTACGAGCAGTACTTC. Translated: CASSYSGGEAFYEQYF.